These 23 T cell receptor beta chains were all obtained from the same sample, sequenced in a study of long-term antiretroviral therapy in people with HIV. With survey level as its setting, the immunoSEQ assay was v3.0. TCRdb's table, derived via immunoSEQ multiplex PCR, lists solely in-frame clones and lacks some. The sample records around 40,000 clones, approximately 85% being singletons. The material was unsorted PBMCs, obtained 2.2 years after starting antiretroviral therapy. These receptors originate from a man between 18 and 35 years old with HIV.

The chain joins TRBV5-1 to TRBJ1-4; 9 positions agree with TRBD1. V lost 4 bases and J lost 6; bases outside the gene matches: 4. The CDR3 contains 14 residues. CDR1 is SGHRS, CDR2 YFSETQ, per germline. CDR3 DNA sequence: TGCGCCAGCAGCCAACAGGGGGCGGATGAAAAACTGTTTTTT. Translating gives CASSQQGADEKLFF.

Written as DNA, the CDR3 is TGTGCCAGCAGCCCCCCGGGAGGGTGGGATGAGCAGTTCTTC. Its protein is CASSPPGGWDEQFF. The chain recombines TRBV9 with TRBJ2-1; 8 bases fit TRBD2. The CDR3 sequence is 14 residues long. The germline CDR1 and CDR2 sequences are SGDLS and YYNGEE. J gave up 8 bases and V 4 bases, and 8 bases lay outside the gene matches.

V and J are TRBV10-3 and TRBJ2-5; 10 positions match TRBD1. The CDR3 is 20 residues long. Germline CDR1 and CDR2: ENHRY and SYGVKD. Trimming removed 0 bases from V and 1 base from J; junction bases left unmatched: 14. Here the CDR3 reads CAISESDDRGRGVTQETQYF. As DNA, the CDR3 is TGTGCCATCAGTGAGTCTGACGACAGGGGGCGAGGGGTTACCCAAGAGACCCAGTACTTC.

This rearrangement joins TRBV7-2 to TRBJ1-2, with 12 positions matching TRBD1. The CDR3 runs to 14 residues. V lost 5 bases and J lost 7; bases outside the gene matches: 5. The germline V gene encodes CDR1 SGHTA and CDR2 FQGNSA. The CDR3 region is CASSPGTGGLGYTF. The CDR3 bases are TGTGCCAGCAGCCCCGGGACAGGGGGCCTTGGCTACACCTTC.

The chain is built from TRBV7-2 and TRBJ2-2; 10 nucleotides agree with TRBD1. The CDR3 extends over 16 amino acids. The ends lost 6 bases at V and 3 bases at J; junction bases unmatched: 7. Germline values: CDR1 SGHTA, CDR2 FQGNSA. The CDR3 DNA is TGTGCCAGCAGTTATCCGGGACAGGGGTACACCGGGGAGCTGTTTTTT. Translated, it gives CASSYPGQGYTGELFF.

This chain joins TRBV2 and TRBJ2-7; tentatively, D is TRBD1 (6 bases). Germline values: CDR1 SNHLY, CDR2 FYNNEI. V lost 10 bases, J lost 0 bases, and 10 bases lay in between. This CDR3 has 12 residues. CDR3 residues: CATGQTSYEQYF. The CDR3, as DNA: TGTGCCACCGGACAGACCTCCTACGAGCAGTACTTC.

The rearrangement joins TRBV20-1 to TRBJ1-2, with D possibly TRBD1 on 5 matching bases. Germline-derived CDR1 and CDR2 are DFQATT and SNEGSKA (reference sequence). Trimming took 2 bases from V and 7 from J, leaving 5 bases between them. The CDR3 spans 10 residues. CDR3 nucleotides: TGCAGTGCTAGACAGGGTGGCTACACCTTC. Translated, it gives CSARQGGYTF.

The CDR3 region is CASTWGENTEAFF. The DNA of the CDR3 is TGTGCCAGCACCTGGGGGGAGAACACTGAAGCTTTCTTT. This chain uses TRBV7-9 with TRBJ1-1; D may be TRBD1 (5 bases). The CDR3 runs 13 residues. Germline-derived CDR1 and CDR2 are SEHNR and FQNEAQ (reference sequence). The V end was cut by 7 bases, the J end by 1 base, with 10 bases between.

The CDR3 coding sequence is TGTGCCAGCAGCTCGGGACTAGGCTACGAGCAGTACTTC. The encoded protein is CASSSGLGYEQYF. This chain uses TRBV5-6 with TRBJ2-7, with 8 nucleotides matching TRBD2. Germline CDR1 and CDR2: SGHDT and YYEEEE. The CDR3 totals 13 residues. The V segment lost 3 bases and the J segment 3 bases; nucleotides outside the gene matches: 2.

The chain uses TRBV6-5 and TRBJ2-5; 7 nucleotides match TRBD2. CDR1 is MNHEY and CDR2 is SVGAGI in the germline V gene. The V gene end was trimmed by 0 bases and the J gene end by 2 bases; junction bases not matched to a gene: 6. This CDR3 has 16 residues. The CDR3 protein is CASSYSVSGVQETQYF. As DNA, the CDR3 is TGTGCCAGCAGTTACTCCGTCAGCGGGGTACAAGAGACCCAGTACTTC.

This clone was seen once. This chain connects TRBV11-2 to TRBJ2-5; perhaps TRBD1 as D (6 bases). Germline V gene data show CDR1 as SGHAT and CDR2 as FQNNGV. V was pared by 5 bases and J by 4 bases, with 8 bases between. The CDR3 is 12 amino acids. The CDR3 reads CASSAGVETQYF. The CDR3, as DNA: TGTGCCAGCAGCGCAGGGGTAGAGACCCAGTACTTC.

The J gene is TRBJ2-3, the V gene TRBV4-2, with D unresolved. Trimming left V 4 bases short and J 2 bases short, with 10 bases between. The CDR3 has 14 amino acids. The V gene's germline CDR1 is LGHNA and CDR2 YNFKEQ. The CDR3 coding sequence is TGTGCCAGCAGCCCCGCCCGGTACACAGATACGCAGTATTTT. It yields the protein CASSPARYTDTQYF.

This rearrangement joins TRBV30 to TRBJ2-7; 11 bases are a match to TRBD1. In germline, CDR1 is GTSNPN, CDR2 SVGIG (reference sequence). The CDR3 spans 16 residues. Trimming cost V 3 bases and J 4 bases; bases outside gene matches: 11. The DNA of the CDR3 is TGTGCCTGGAGAGCTAAGGGGACAGGGGGTGTGTACGAGCAGTACTTC. This encodes CAWRAKGTGGVYEQYF.

The J gene is TRBJ1-1, the V gene TRBV28; D not certain. CDR3 length: 15 residues. Germline V CDR1 and CDR2: MDHEN, SYDVKM. V gave up 3 bases and J gave up 4 bases, with 15 bases separating them. The CDR3: CASSFGSALPTEAFF. CDR3 nucleotide sequence: TGTGCCAGCAGTTTTGGATCCGCTCTCCCCACTGAAGCTTTCTTT.

The chain uses TRBV28 and TRBJ2-7, with no clear D. V lost 5 bases and J 1 base, leaving 15 bases between the germline ends. The CDR3 totals 15 residues. The V gene's germline CDR1 is MDHEN and CDR2 SYDVKM. The CDR3 reads CASSPRVLMSYEQYF. The CDR3 nucleotides read TGTGCCAGCAGTCCAAGGGTCCTTATGTCCTACGAGCAGTACTTC.

This chain uses TRBV2 with TRBJ2-7; D may be TRBD1 or TRBD2 (7 bases each). This CDR3 has 15 amino acids. V lost 7 bases to trimming and J lost 3 bases, with 19 bases between them. Germline values: CDR1 SNHLY, CDR2 FYNNEI. The CDR3 bases are TGTGCCAGCAAGAACGAGCGGGGACAGCACTACGAGCAGTACTTC. It translates to CASKNERGQHYEQYF.

The rearrangement uses TRBV6-1 and TRBJ2-1; 8 bases match TRBD1. Germline-derived CDR1 and CDR2 are MNHNS and SASEGT. The CDR3 loop spans 12 amino acids. V lost 4 bases to trimming and J lost 14 bases; unmatched junction nucleotides: 7. The CDR3 nucleotides read TGTGCCAGCAGTGCCCGGACAGGGCGAAAGTTCTTC. It encodes CASSARTGRKFF.

The J gene is TRBJ1-2, the V gene TRBV6-5; the D is unclear. The CDR3 length is 12 residues. V was trimmed by 6 bases and J by 2 bases, leaving 7 bases between them. Germline CDR1 is MNHEY and CDR2 is SVGAGI. In DNA form, the CDR3 reads TGTGCCAGCAGGGAACGAAACTATGGCTACACCTTC. Protein sequence: CASRERNYGYTF.

The chain has TRBV7-9 and TRBJ2-1; 12 positions agree with TRBD2. J gave up 8 bases and V 4 bases, and 9 bases lay outside the gene matches. Germline V lookup: CDR1 SEHNR, CDR2 FQNEAQ (reference sequence). This CDR3 is 16 amino acids long. As DNA, the CDR3 is TGTGCCAGCAGCTACCGACTAGCGGGAGTTCTAGATGAGCAGTTCTTC. Encoded protein: CASSYRLAGVLDEQFF.

The rearrangement links TRBV29-1 to TRBJ1-2, with 7 bases that match TRBD1. The CDR3 covers 14 residues. J lost 8 bases, V lost 4 bases, and 13 bases had no gene match. Germline lookup yields CDR1 SQVTM and CDR2 ANQGSEA. The DNA of the CDR3 is TGCAGCGTTGCCCCCCTTAGACAGGGTGGAGGCTACACCTTC. Its translation: CSVAPLRQGGGYTF.

This chain joins TRBV7-9 and TRBJ2-5, with no clear D. Trimming took 2 bases from V and 5 from J, leaving 3 bases between them. The CDR3 has 11 residues. CDR1 is SEHNR and CDR2 is FQNEAQ in the germline V gene (reference sequence). The CDR3 spells CASSLLETQYF. CDR3 coding DNA: TGTGCCAGCAGCTTACTTGAGACCCAGTACTTC.

The chain has TRBV19 and TRBJ2-1; TRBD2 agrees at 10 bases. There are 15 residues in the CDR3. V dropped 7 bases and J dropped 4; count of bases not matched to a gene: 7. Germline V CDR1 and CDR2: LNHDA, SQIVND (reference sequence). CDR3 DNA sequence: TGTGCCAGTAACATTAGCGGGGGGAAATACAATGAGCAGTTCTTC. It translates to CASNISGGKYNEQFF. The whole variable domain, filled in from reference TRBV19 and TRBJ2-1, reads DGGITQSPKYLFRKEGQNVTLSCEQNLNHDAMYWYRQDPGQGLRLIYYSQIVNDFQKGDIAEGYSVSREKKESFPLTVTSAQKNPTAFYLCASNISGGKYNEQFFGPGTRLTVL.

This chain links TRBV6-4 with TRBJ2-2; 8 positions agree with TRBD1. V lost 2 bases, J lost 5 bases, and 1 base stayed unmatched. CDR3 length equals 14 residues. Germline V lookup: CDR1 MRHNA, CDR2 SNTAGT. In DNA form, the CDR3 reads TGTGCCAGCAGTGACCAGGGGGCAACCGGGGAGCTGTTTTTT. It codes for CASSDQGATGELFF.